This T cell receptor beta chain was recorded in a study of shared clonotypes between healthy human individuals. It was CD45RO-negative cells, positively selected for CCR7, that made up naive CD8 cells, with terminally differentiated effector memory CD45RA+ cells excluded. The J segment lost 0 bases and the V segment lost 2 bases, leaving 6 bases of the junction unmatched. The CDR3 has 18 amino acids. Germline loops: CDR1 GTSNPN, CDR2 SVGIG (reference sequence). Of note for this clone: The same CDR3 also results from other DNA sequences found in this sample.

The table came from immunoSEQ multiplex PCR; TCRdb's copy has only in-frame clones and leaves some out. This table holds approximately 810,000 clones, approximately 92% found once. The sequence came from a man younger than 40 in good health. Sequenced sample: naive CD8+ T cells sorted from blood. This rearrangement joins TRBV30 to TRBJ2-1; 14 bases fit TRBD2. CDR3 in amino acids: CAWSMGLAGVLSYNEQFF. The CDR3 DNA reads TGTGCCTGGAGTATGGGACTAGCGGGGGTTCTCTCCTACAATGAGCAGTTCTTC.